A selection of T cell receptor beta chains follows, all from one sample in a study of blood T cell repertoires in COVID-19. Data came from immunoSEQ multiplex PCR; TCRdb stores just in-frame clones and leaves some out. The sample lists 250,000 to 300,000 clones; approximately 89% were seen once. The sample comprised PBMCs or T cells enriched from blood (not recorded which). The source is a woman aged 55 to 70 who had recovered from COVID-19. The CDR3 runs from the conserved cysteine through the conserved F or W. Rows give clone size only sometimes, using once, few, many, or a class for an expanded clone.

>TRBJ2-3|TRBV10-1|NA|14
CASSESGSADTQYF
>TRBJ1-1|TRBV19|NA|14
CASSLPGQNTEAFF
>TRBJ1-1|TRBV18|NA|14
CASSPSEGRTEAFF
>TRBJ2-1|TRBV3-1/TRBV3-2|NA|18
CASSQTLTGSGIYNEQFF
>TRBJ2-1|TRBV5-8|few|17
CASSSTVGGSSYNEQFF
>TRBJ2-5|TRBV21-1|NA|17
CASNGERAGGHSETQYF
>TRBJ2-5|TRBV7-9|once|15
CASSSPRDRGETQYF
>TRBJ2-1|TRBV25-1|once|11
CASSFDNEQFF
>TRBJ1-1|TRBV2|NA|17
CASSERAPGSDVAEAFF
>TRBJ1-6|TRBV6-1|NA|16
CASNEPGQGLGSPLHF
>TRBJ2-1|TRBV7-3|NA|14
CASSLRTPGNEQFF
>TRBJ1-2|TRBV27|NA|13
CASRTDRGFGYTF
>TRBJ2-3|TRBV28|NA|15
CASLGAHAGADTQYF
>TRBJ1-5|TRBV4-2|few|14
CASSQDRRVQPQHF
>TRBJ2-2|TRBV5-1|NA|15
CASTLGQGNTGELFF
>TRBJ2-7|TRBV27|NA|14
CASSSGQAFYEQYF
>TRBJ1-2|TRBV13|NA|16
CASSLARQGFGYGYTF
>TRBJ1-5|TRBV28|NA|12
CASRRGLGPQHF
>TRBJ2-1|TRBV24-1|NA|16
CATRGWGQGPSNEQFF
>TRBJ2-7|TRBV28|NA|18
CASSFPLQGATMNYEQYF
>TRBJ1-5|TRBV28|many|16
CASSFRSRDRDQPQHF
>TRBJ2-7|TRBV3-1/TRBV3-2|NA|12
CASSRDISEQYF
>TRBJ1-1|TRBV28|NA|13
CASSLNRDTEAFF
>TRBJ2-6|TRBV3-1/TRBV3-2|once|17
CASSLLQGAYGANVLTF
>TRBJ2-2|TRBV5-6|once|19
CASSSGGREGDSGTGELFF
>TRBJ2-3|TRBV28|NA|16
CASSLHGGFSTDTQYF
>TRBJ2-1|TRBV5-8|NA|14
CASSLDLRAGGQFF
>TRBJ2-3|TRBV29-1|NA|12
CSGDHQGDTQYF
>TRBJ1-2|TRBV19|NA|15
CASSIQQGLNYGYTF
>TRBJ1-1|TRBV3-1/TRBV3-2|NA|15
CASSRAPTVPTEAFF
>TRBJ2-2|TRBV6-5|NA|15
CASSYSPQVAGELFF
>TRBJ2-7|TRBV7-8|once|15
CASSLGAGGPYEQYF
>TRBJ1-4|TRBV9|once|17
CASSVGGRGGFNEKLFF
>TRBJ1-1|TRBV5-1|NA|15
CASSFTGTGGTEAFF
>TRBJ1-1|TRBV29-1|NA|13
CSVDRGPNTEAFF
>TRBJ1-4|TRBV18|few|17
CASSLSGGDWTNEKLFF
>TRBJ1-2|TRBV27|NA|16
CASSPDPGQGGYGYTF
>TRBJ2-1|TRBV19|NA|16
CASSIVLASSYNEQFF
>TRBJ1-1|TRBV27|NA|11
CASRRGREAFF
>TRBJ2-7|TRBV18|NA|13
CASSSSFLDEQYF
>TRBJ1-2|TRBV27|NA|14
CASSTRGRDYGYTF
>TRBJ2-5|TRBV29-1|NA|13
CSVSEMSQETQYF
>TRBJ1-3|TRBV2|NA|14
CASRWDRERNTIYF
>TRBJ1-2|TRBV28|NA|16
CASSPTAGGLNYGYTF
>TRBJ1-2|TRBV9|NA|12
CASSVAQYGYTF
>TRBJ1-4|TRBV28|NA|17
CASSSLQIGPTNEKLFF
>TRBJ2-3|TRBV24-1|NA|14
CATSGTSAQDTQYF
>TRBJ2-1|TRBV3-1/TRBV3-2|NA|16
CASSQVWPSGIDEQFF
>TRBJ1-3|TRBV5-1|NA|15
CASSSVGSSGNTIYF